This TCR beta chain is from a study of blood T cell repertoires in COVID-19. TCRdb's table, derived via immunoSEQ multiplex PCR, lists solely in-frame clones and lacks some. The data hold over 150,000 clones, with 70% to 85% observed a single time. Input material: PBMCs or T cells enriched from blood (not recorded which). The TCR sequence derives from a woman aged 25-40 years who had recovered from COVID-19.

The CDR3: CSASNAGGAQETQYF. DNA of the CDR3: TGCAGTGCTAGTAACGCGGGGGGTGCCCAAGAGACCCAGTACTTC. The gene calls are TRBV20-1 and TRBJ2-5; 8 bases agree with TRBD2. CDR1 DFQATT and CDR2 SNEGSKA come from the germline V gene (reference sequence). The V segment lost 3 bases and the J segment 1 base; nucleotides outside the gene matches: 7. The CDR3 is 15 residues long.